Below are 9 T cell receptor beta chains sequenced from a single sample in a study of blood T cells in healthy people across ages. A J-beta primer mix and a sample-barcoded 5' primer were used in a second PCR of roughly 6 to 11 cycles. TCRdb processed the 5' RACE reads anew with MiXCR; each CDR3 protein has one entry. The sample has fewer than 2 million distinct CDR3 sequences, roughly two fifths seen once; the top ten hold under 30%. Sequencing used blood. The receptor source for this set is a human donor in good health.

This clonotype has a single count. This chain links TRBV2 with TRBJ1-1, with 9 bases identical to TRBD1. The CDR3 covers 14 residues. The germline V gene has CDR1 SNHLY and CDR2 FYNNEI. The V and J ends lost 8 bases and 3 bases, in that order; junction bases with no gene match: 7. The CDR3 DNA sequence: TGTGCCAGCCTGGGGACAGGGCGGGACACTGAAGCTTTCTTT. It yields the protein CASLGTGRDTEAFF.

This clonotype was seen a single time. Because the CDR3's place on the DNA is in doubt, the DNA is left out and the CDR3 is given as listed by TCRdb. CDR3: CASSLARGQGNTEAFFGQGYTF. The genes are TRBV7-2 and TRBJ1-2; TRBD1, as called in the table, went unchecked against the DNA. The germline gives CDR1 SGHTA, CDR2 FQGNSA. The CDR3 is 22 residues long, ends included.

This clonotype showed up just a few times. The gene calls are TRBV28 and TRBJ2-1, with D maybe TRBD1 (6 bases). The CDR3 spans 15 residues. V lost 5 bases, J lost 8 bases, and 19 bases lay in between. The V gene's germline CDR1 is MDHEN and CDR2 SYDVKM. The CDR3 DNA follows: TGTGCCAGCAGTCTCACAGGGAGAAATTACGATGAGCAGTTCTTC. Translating gives CASSLTGRNYDEQFF.

This clonotype was seen more than once but under ten times. Here the CDR3 DNA reads TGTGCCAGCAGCTTACTGGCTAGCGGGGGGGCTGTCACAGATACGCAGTATTTT. It specifies CASSLLASGGAVTDTQYF. V is TRBV7-2 and J is TRBJ2-3; TRBD2 matches at 12 bases. Germline V gene lookup returns CDR1 SGHTA and CDR2 FQGNSA. The J segment lost 2 bases and the V segment lost 2 bases, leaving 8 bases of the junction unmatched. This CDR3 is 18 amino acids long.

The rearrangement links TRBV7-9 to TRBJ1-2; TRBD1 matches 8 bases. Trimming at V came to 5 bases and at J to 7 bases, leaving 9 bases not matched to a gene. CDR1 and CDR2 from the germline V gene are SEHNR and FQNEAQ (reference sequence). The CDR3 consists of 14 residues. CDR3 loop: CASSPQGAPSGYTF. The DNA for the CDR3 is TGTGCCAGCAGCCCTCAGGGGGCGCCTAGTGGCTACACCTTC.

This chain connects TRBV29-1 to TRBJ1-1, with 7 nucleotides matching TRBD1. The CDR3 spans 13 residues. Germline V gives CDR1 SQVTM, CDR2 ANQGSEA. Unmatched junction bases numbered 8, after V lost 4 bases and J lost 6 bases. CDR3 sequence reads: CSVASGGRPEAFF. The CDR3 DNA is TGCAGCGTTGCATCAGGGGGGAGGCCTGAAGCTTTCTTT.

This clonotype showed up just a few times. The rearrangement joins TRBV6-6 to TRBJ2-3, with a weak D call TRBD1 (5 bases). The V gene lost 6 bases and the J gene lost 3 bases, with 16 bases spanning the gap. The germline V gene encodes CDR1 MNHNY and CDR2 SVGAGI (reference sequence). The CDR3 totals 15 residues. CDR3 DNA sequence: TGTGCCAGCAGCTCTCAGGGTTTCGGTACAGATACGCAGTATTTT. Its protein is CASSSQGFGTDTQYF.

The chain employs TRBV3-1 and TRBJ2-3; 9 nucleotides align to TRBD2. This CDR3 is built from 18 residues. The V gene's germline CDR1 is LGHDT and CDR2 YNNKEL (reference sequence). J was trimmed by 2 bases and V by 2 bases; bases with no gene match: 11. The CDR3 region has the DNA TGTGCCAGCAGCCAATCGTATGGTAGCGGGGGTAACACAGATACGCAGTATTTT. Translated, it gives CASSQSYGSGGNTDTQYF.

Note on this clonotype: At one boundary the junction diverges from the germline segment, which might be a read error. V usage is TRBV7-2 and J usage is TRBJ2-6; maybe TRBD1 (5 bases). This CDR3 is built from 18 residues. Germline values: CDR1 SGHTA, CDR2 FQGNSA. CDR3 DNA: TGTGCCAGCAGCTTAAGACCCAGGGTATGGTCTGAGGCCAACGTCCTGACTTTC. As protein: CASSLRPRVWSEANVLTF.